This T cell receptor (beta chain) was documented in a study of blood T cell repertoires in COVID-19. Study as a whole: T cells, B-cell-depleted T cells, or PBMCs provided the cDNA or gDNA that served as material.

V shed 3 bases, J shed 8 bases, and the junction held 8 bases outside the gene matches. The CDR3 sequence is 15 residues long. Germline V gives CDR1 SGHAT, CDR2 FQNNGV. Seattle researchers signed up patients amid active infection and tracked them longitudinally. The method was immunoSEQ multiplex PCR; TCRdb's version includes in-frame clones alone and lacks a portion of them. The data hold 250,000 to 350,000 clones, with roughly 90% observed a single time. The receptor's source is a woman in her thirties with COVID-19, enrolled during active disease. Material: peripheral blood. The V gene is TRBV11-2, the J gene TRBJ2-2, with 8 bases that match TRBD2. In nucleotides, the CDR3 is TGTGCCAGCAGCTTGGGCGGGAGGCCGGGGGGGGAGCTGTTTTTT. This gives the protein CASSLGGRPGGELFF.